This T cell receptor (beta chain) was recorded in a study of blood T cell repertoires in COVID-19 (dated by TCRdb to the early 2020s). The study in broad terms: Collaborator samples came from the United States, Italy and Spain and covered acute and convalescent phases of COVID-19. The dataset comprised deeply sampled blood TCRbeta repertoires from subjects exposed to, actively infected with, or recovered from COVID-19. The repertoires were released in a freely available public database meant as a resource for research on the immune response to SARS-CoV-2. HLA class I and class II types, where available, came from metadata supplied by the sample provider rather than from assay-based typing. Sample metadata almost always included a de-identified subject ID, COVID-19 status, age in years and sex. The prospective study material was composed of cDNA or gDNA derived from T cells, B-cell-depleted T cells, or PBMCs. Samples came from the ongoing ImmuneRACE study (first 160 participants) plus 1,254 subjects from 6 global collaborators.

TCRbeta CDR3 regions were amplified from genomic DNA by means of the immunoSEQ Assay, a bias-controlled multiplex PCR. The study's processing was this. Within the assay, amplification of reference gene primers was used to estimate how many nucleated cells each sample contained. Sequence reads were collapsed and filtered to measure the absolute abundance of every unique TCRbeta CDR3 rearrangement. For each sample, productive Simpson clonality was calculated as the square root of Simpson's diversity index over productive rearrangements. Held by TCRdb, this immuneACCESS table contains in-frame sequences only and omits some clones. Under half of the omission traces to an unresolved V gene where checked; the cause of the rest is unknown. V and J calls and clone size are as listed in that table; D and trimming were resolved from the DNA. For this sample the table gives fewer than 500,000 clones, of which around nine tenths were detected only once. The ten biggest clones cover less than 0.95% of the sample.

Study-level results and caveats: The amount of clinical and demographic metadata varied by source and participant and was provided uncurated.

One collaborating source in Seattle enrolled patients while the patients were actively infected and followed the patients over time throughout the course of disease. Each collaborating institution followed its own protocols to collect whole blood in K2EDTA tubes. For TCRbeta analysis, collaborators shipped samples as frozen whole blood, isolated PBMCs, or DNA extracted from either of those sample types. The CDR3 goes from the cysteine to the phenylalanine over 15 residues. The entry retains the CDR3 DNA only, 45 bases that are in frame from base 1. V loses 4 bases at its end and J loses 6 bases; junction bases beyond the gene matches: 5. CDR1 is given as SGHVS and CDR2 as FQNEAQ, both from the germline V gene. In regard to this clone: Its antigen remains undetermined. One base away there is no much larger clone; base qualities are not given. Other DNA sequences from this sample encode an identical CDR3 as well.

This clonotype originated in a man younger than 35 with COVID-19, enrolled during active disease. Recombination linked TRBV7-8 to TRBJ1-6, and 8 bases in between align with TRBD1. The sample comprised peripheral blood. CDR3 protein: CASSSPTGVNSPLHF. The DNA is as follows: TGTGCCAGCAGCTCCCCGACAGGGGTTAATTCACCCCTCCACTTT.